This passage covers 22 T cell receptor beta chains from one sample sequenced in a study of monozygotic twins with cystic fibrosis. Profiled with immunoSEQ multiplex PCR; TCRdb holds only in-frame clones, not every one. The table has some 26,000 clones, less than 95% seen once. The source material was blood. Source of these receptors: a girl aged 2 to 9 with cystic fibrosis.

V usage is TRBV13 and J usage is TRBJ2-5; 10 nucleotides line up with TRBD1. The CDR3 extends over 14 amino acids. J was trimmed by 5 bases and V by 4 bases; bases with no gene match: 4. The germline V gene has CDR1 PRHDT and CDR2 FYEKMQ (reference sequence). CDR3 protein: CASSSGTGDETQYF. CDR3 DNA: TGTGCCAGCAGCTCCGGGACAGGGGACGAGACCCAGTACTTC.

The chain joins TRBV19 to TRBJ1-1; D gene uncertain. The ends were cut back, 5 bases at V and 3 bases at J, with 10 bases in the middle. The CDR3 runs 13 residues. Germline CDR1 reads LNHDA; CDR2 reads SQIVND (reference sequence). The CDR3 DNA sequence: TGTGCCAGTAGTCTCGCGGAGGACACTGAAGCTTTCTTT. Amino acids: CASSLAEDTEAFF.

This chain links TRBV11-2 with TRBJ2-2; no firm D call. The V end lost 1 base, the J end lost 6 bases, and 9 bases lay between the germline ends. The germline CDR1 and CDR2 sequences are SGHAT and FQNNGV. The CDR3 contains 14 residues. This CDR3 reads CASSLVSGAGELFF. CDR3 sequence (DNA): TGTGCCAGCAGCTTAGTATCAGGTGCCGGGGAGCTGTTTTTT.

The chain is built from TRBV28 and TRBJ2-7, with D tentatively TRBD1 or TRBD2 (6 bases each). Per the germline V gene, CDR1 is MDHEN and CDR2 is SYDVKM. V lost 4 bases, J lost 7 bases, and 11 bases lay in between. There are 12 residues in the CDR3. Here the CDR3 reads CASSYRAGEQYF. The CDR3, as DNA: TGTGCCAGCAGTTACAGGGCGGGGGAGCAGTACTTC. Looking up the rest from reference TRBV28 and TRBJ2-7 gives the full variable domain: DVKVTQSSRYLVKRTGEKVFLECVQDMDHENMFWYRQDPGLGLRLIYFSYDVKMKEKGDIPEGYSVSREKKERFSLILESASTNQTSMYLCASSYRAGEQYFGPGTRLTVT.

This CDR3 is CAWSVGGPGYTF. The CDR3 region has the DNA TGTGCCTGGAGTGTAGGGGGCCCTGGCTACACCTTC. The chain recombines TRBV30 with TRBJ1-2; the match to TRBD1 covers 7 bases. With 0 bases clipped from V and 7 bases from J, the junction kept 2 bases outside the gene matches. The CDR3 sequence is 12 residues long. Germline CDR1 reads GTSNPN; CDR2 reads SVGIG (reference sequence).

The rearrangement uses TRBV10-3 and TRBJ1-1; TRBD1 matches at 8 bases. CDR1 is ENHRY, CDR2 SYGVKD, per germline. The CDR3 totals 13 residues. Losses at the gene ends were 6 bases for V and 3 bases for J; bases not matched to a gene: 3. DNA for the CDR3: TGTGCCATCAGGGTGACAGGGGACACTGAAGCTTTCTTT. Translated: CAIRVTGDTEAFF.

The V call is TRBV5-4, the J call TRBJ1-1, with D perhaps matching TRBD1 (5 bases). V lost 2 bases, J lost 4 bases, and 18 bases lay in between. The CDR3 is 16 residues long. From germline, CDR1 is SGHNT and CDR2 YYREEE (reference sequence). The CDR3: CASSFPSGTPGTEAFF. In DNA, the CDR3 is TGTGCCAGCAGCTTCCCTTCGGGGACCCCGGGCACTGAAGCTTTCTTT.

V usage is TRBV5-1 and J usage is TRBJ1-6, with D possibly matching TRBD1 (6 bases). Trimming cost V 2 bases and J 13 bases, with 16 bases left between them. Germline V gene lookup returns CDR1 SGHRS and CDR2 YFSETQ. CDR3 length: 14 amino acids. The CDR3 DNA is TGCGCCAGCAGCTTCGGGACACCCGCGGGGCCCCTCCACTTT. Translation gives CASSFGTPAGPLHF.

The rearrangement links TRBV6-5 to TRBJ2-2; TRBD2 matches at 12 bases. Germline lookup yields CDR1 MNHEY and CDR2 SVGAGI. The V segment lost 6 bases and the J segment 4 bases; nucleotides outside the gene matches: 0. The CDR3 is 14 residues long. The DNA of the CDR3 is TGTGCCAGCAGACTAGCGGGGGGCACCGGGGAGCTGTTTTTT. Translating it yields CASRLAGGTGELFF.

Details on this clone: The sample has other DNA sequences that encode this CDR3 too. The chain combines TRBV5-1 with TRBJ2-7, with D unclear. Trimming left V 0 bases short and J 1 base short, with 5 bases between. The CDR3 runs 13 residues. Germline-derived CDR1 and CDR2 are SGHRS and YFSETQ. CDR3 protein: CASSLASSYEQYF. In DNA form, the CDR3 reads TGCGCCAGCAGCTTGGCTAGTTCCTACGAGCAGTACTTC.

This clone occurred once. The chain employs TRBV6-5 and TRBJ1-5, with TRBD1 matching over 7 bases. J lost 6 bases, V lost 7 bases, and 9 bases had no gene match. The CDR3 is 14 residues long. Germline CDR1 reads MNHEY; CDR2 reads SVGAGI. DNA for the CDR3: TGTGCCAGCATCCGACAGGGAGGCCGTCAGCCCCAGCATTTT. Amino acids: CASIRQGGRQPQHF.

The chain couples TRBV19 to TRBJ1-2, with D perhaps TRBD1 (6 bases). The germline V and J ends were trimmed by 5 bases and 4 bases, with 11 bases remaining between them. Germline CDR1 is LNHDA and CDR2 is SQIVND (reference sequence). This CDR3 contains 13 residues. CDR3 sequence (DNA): TGTGCCAGTAGTCATGGACAGTCCTATGGCTACACCTTC. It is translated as CASSHGQSYGYTF.

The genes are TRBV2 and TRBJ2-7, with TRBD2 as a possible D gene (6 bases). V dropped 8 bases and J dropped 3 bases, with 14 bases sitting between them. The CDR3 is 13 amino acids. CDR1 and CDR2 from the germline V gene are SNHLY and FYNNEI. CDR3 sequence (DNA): TGTGCCAGCCGCGATCTGGGGGGCTACGAGCAGTACTTC. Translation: CASRDLGGYEQYF. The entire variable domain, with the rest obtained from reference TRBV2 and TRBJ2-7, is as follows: EPEVTQTPSHQVTQMGQEVILRCVPISNHLYFYWYRQILGQKVEFLVSFYNNEISEKSEIFDDQFSVERPDGSNFTLKIRSTKLEDSAMYFCASRDLGGYEQYFGPGTRLTVT.

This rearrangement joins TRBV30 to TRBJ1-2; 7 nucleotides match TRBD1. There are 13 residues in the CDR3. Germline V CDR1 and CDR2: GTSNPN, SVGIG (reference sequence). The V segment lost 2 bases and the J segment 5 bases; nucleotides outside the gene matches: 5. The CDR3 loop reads CAWSPGQLYGYTF. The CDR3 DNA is TGTGCCTGGAGTCCGGGACAGCTGTATGGCTACACCTTC.

This chain's CDR3 is CASSGEDRDLLDTQYF. The CDR3 DNA reads as TGTGCCAGCAGTGGGGAGGACAGGGATCTACTAGATACGCAGTATTTT. The J gene is TRBJ2-3, the V gene TRBV2, with 8 bases lining up with TRBD1. This CDR3 is 16 amino acids long. Trimming took 4 bases from V and 5 from J; bases not matched to a gene: 11. Germline V CDR1 and CDR2: SNHLY, FYNNEI.

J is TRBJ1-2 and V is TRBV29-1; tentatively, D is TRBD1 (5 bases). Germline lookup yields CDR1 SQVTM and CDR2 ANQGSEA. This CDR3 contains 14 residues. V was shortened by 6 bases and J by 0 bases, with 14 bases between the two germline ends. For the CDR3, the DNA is TGCAGCGTAGAACGGGACTCGGCTAACTATGGCTACACCTTC. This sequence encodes CSVERDSANYGYTF.

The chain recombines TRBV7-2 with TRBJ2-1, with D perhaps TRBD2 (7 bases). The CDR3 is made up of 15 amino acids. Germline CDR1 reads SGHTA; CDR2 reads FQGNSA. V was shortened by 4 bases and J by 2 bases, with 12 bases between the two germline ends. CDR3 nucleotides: TGTGCCAGCAGCTCCCGAGGGGGGGCCTACAATGAGCAGTTCTTC. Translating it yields CASSSRGGAYNEQFF.

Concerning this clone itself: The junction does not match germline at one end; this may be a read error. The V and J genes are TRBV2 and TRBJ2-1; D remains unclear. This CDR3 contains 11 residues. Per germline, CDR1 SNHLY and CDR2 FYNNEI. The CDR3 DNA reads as TGTGCCAGCAGTGCCTACCATGAGCAGTTCTTC. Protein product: CASSAYHEQFF.

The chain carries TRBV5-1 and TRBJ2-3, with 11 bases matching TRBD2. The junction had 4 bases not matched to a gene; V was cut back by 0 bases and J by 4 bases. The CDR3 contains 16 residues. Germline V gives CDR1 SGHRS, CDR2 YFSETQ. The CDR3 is CASSLALAGGSDTQYF. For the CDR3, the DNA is TGCGCCAGCAGCTTGGCCCTAGCGGGGGGTTCAGATACGCAGTATTTT.

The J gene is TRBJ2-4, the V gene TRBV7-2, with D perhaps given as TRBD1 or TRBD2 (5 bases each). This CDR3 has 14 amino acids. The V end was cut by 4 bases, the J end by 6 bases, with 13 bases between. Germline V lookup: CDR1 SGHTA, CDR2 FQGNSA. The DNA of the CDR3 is TGTGCCAGCAGCTGGGGACGGGAACTAAACATTCAGTACTTC. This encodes CASSWGRELNIQYF.

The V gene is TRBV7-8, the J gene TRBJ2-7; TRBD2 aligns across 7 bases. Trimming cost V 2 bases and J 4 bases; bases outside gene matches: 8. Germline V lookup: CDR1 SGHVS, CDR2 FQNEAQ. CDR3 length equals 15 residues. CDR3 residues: CASSLRGVEGYEQYF. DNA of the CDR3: TGTGCCAGCAGCTTACGGGGGGTAGAGGGATACGAGCAGTACTTC.

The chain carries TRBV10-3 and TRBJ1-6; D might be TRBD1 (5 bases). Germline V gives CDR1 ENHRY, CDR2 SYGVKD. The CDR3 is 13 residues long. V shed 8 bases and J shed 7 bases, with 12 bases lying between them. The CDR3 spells CAIGGLGNSPLHF. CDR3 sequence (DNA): TGTGCCATCGGGGGATTGGGAAATTCACCCCTCCACTTT.